A selection of T cell receptor beta chains follows, all from one sample in a study of breast tumors, draining lymph nodes, adjacent tissues. TCRdb analysed the multiplex PCR reads with MiXCR anew, one entry per CDR3 protein. Of fewer than 200,000 distinct CDR3 sequences in the sample, roughly a third were seen once. The source material was axillary lymph node tissue. The receptors were gathered from a female donor with breast cancer. Some clones in this sample may be carry-over from other donors' samples. CDR3s include the opening cysteine and the closing phenylalanine or tryptophan. Fields, in order: D gene, V gene, J gene, clone size, CDR3 protein, CDR3 DNA. D genes are given only for firm matches. Clone size is not always given. Where it is, it says once, few, many or a class for expanded clones.

d_gene: TRBD2; v_gene: TRBV19; j_gene: TRBJ2-2; abundance: many; CDR3aa: CASSELAVANTGELFF; CDR3nt: TGTGCCAGTAGTGAACTAGCGGTCGCGAACACCGGGGAGCTGTTTTTT
d_gene: NA; v_gene: TRBV5-5; j_gene: TRBJ2-7; abundance: many; CDR3aa: CASSPNRGSGEQYF; CDR3nt: TGTGCCAGCAGCCCTAACCGGGGCTCTGGAGAGCAGTACTTC
d_gene: TRBD1; v_gene: TRBV3-1; j_gene: TRBJ1-6; abundance: many; CDR3aa: CANARDRLSSYNSPLHF; CDR3nt: TGTGCCAACGCCAGGGACAGGCTAAGCTCCTATAATTCACCCCTCCACTTT
d_gene: NA; v_gene: TRBV7-9; j_gene: TRBJ2-5; abundance: many; CDR3aa: CASSSPKQGPEETQYF; CDR3nt: TGTGCCAGCAGCTCACCTAAACAGGGTCCGGAAGAGACCCAGTACTTC
d_gene: NA; v_gene: TRBV4-1; j_gene: TRBJ2-7; abundance: many; CDR3aa: CASSQDGVRYEQYF; CDR3nt: TGCGCCAGCAGCCAAGATGGGGTTCGCTACGAGCAGTACTTC
d_gene: TRBD2; v_gene: TRBV11-2; j_gene: TRBJ2-6; abundance: NA; CDR3aa: CASSSGLAYSNVLTF; CDR3nt: TGTGCCAGCAGCTCGGGACTAGCTTACTCCAACGTCCTGACTTTC
d_gene: NA; v_gene: TRBV7-9; j_gene: TRBJ2-5; abundance: many; CDR3aa: CASSLVTGQTQYF; CDR3nt: TGTGCCAGCAGCTTAGTAACAGGGCAGACCCAGTACTTC
d_gene: TRBD2; v_gene: TRBV9; j_gene: TRBJ2-3; abundance: many; CDR3aa: CASSVVGGGADTQYF; CDR3nt: TGTGCCAGCAGCGTTGTCGGCGGGGGGGCAGATACGCAGTATTTT
d_gene: TRBD2; v_gene: TRBV12-3/TRBV12-4; j_gene: TRBJ2-1; abundance: many; CDR3aa: CASSPPLGGGHNEQFF; CDR3nt: TGTGCCAGCAGTCCCCCACTTGGGGGGGGACACAATGAGCAGTTCTTC
d_gene: TRBD2; v_gene: TRBV20-1; j_gene: TRBJ2-5; abundance: many; CDR3aa: CSARRLAGLQETQYF; CDR3nt: TGCAGTGCTAGAAGACTAGCGGGTCTTCAAGAGACCCAGTACTTC
d_gene: TRBD1; v_gene: TRBV10-3; j_gene: TRBJ1-5; abundance: NA; CDR3aa: CAISEGTGGSSNQPQHF; CDR3nt: TGTGCCATCAGTGAAGGGACAGGGGGCTCCAGCAATCAGCCCCAGCATTTT
d_gene: NA; v_gene: TRBV6-1; j_gene: TRBJ1-4; abundance: many; CDR3aa: CASKPPGASNEKLFF; CDR3nt: TGTGCCAGCAAGCCCCCGGGGGCCTCTAATGAAAAACTGTTTTTT
d_gene: TRBD1; v_gene: TRBV10-3; j_gene: TRBJ1-6; abundance: NA; CDR3aa: CATSERTGQNSPLHF; CDR3nt: TGTGCCACCAGCGAAAGGACAGGCCAAAATTCACCCCTCCACTTT
d_gene: NA; v_gene: TRBV24-1; j_gene: TRBJ2-5; abundance: NA; CDR3aa: CATSDPGMETQYF; CDR3nt: TGTGCCACCAGTGATCCGGGGATGGAGACCCAGTACTTC
d_gene: TRBD1; v_gene: TRBV20-1; j_gene: TRBJ2-5; abundance: NA; CDR3aa: CSASRPQGRQETQYF; CDR3nt: TGCAGTGCCAGTAGGCCACAGGGGCGGCAAGAGACCCAGTACTTC
d_gene: NA; v_gene: TRBV7-8; j_gene: TRBJ1-1; abundance: few; CDR3aa: CASSSRDSWNTEAFF; CDR3nt: TGTGCCAGCAGCTCACGCGACTCCTGGAACACTGAAGCTTTCTTT
d_gene: TRBD1; v_gene: TRBV19; j_gene: TRBJ1-6; abundance: many; CDR3aa: CASSIPGTGASPLHF; CDR3nt: TGTGCCAGTAGTATCCCCGGGACAGGAGCTTCACCCCTCCACTTT